This record covers a single T cell receptor (beta chain). The antigen remains undetermined. Data came from immunoSEQ multiplex PCR; TCRdb stores just in-frame clones and leaves some out. The sample lists 25,000 to 30,000 clones; over 65% were seen once. This entry is derived from a study of PD-1 blockade in classical Hodgkin lymphoma. Study-wide findings and caveats: Excluded were patients who started nivolumab under 1 year after ASCT, a group that had lower diversity. No one has yet defined what causes the repertoire differences, which may be disease activity or prior therapy. Complete responders matched newly diagnosed patients in baseline diversity.

Relapse was seen in all patients after autologous stem cell transplantation, and brentuximab vedotin exposure was variable. The authors purified CD4+ T cells from thawed PBMCs by magnetic negative selection. The receptor was derived from a human donor with classical Hodgkin lymphoma. The source was CD4+ T cells from blood, collected at baseline.

The CDR3 is CASSLGGNYGYTF. CDR3 in DNA: TGTGCCAGCAGCTTAGGGGGTAACTATGGCTACACCTTC. The J gene is TRBJ1-2, the V gene TRBV7-6; no definite D call. The germline V and J ends were trimmed by 1 base and 1 base, with 4 bases remaining between them. The CDR3 runs 13 residues. The germline V gene encodes CDR1 SGHVS and CDR2 FNYEAQ.